The TCR beta chain described here comes from a study of blood T cell repertoires in COVID-19. With V trimmed by 4 bases and J by 7 bases, 16 bases remained unmatched. Germline V gene lookup returns CDR1 SGDLS and CDR2 YYNGEE. This CDR3 is built from 17 residues. Original analysis: Cell counts per sample came from amplifying reference gene primers. Clones were read by immunoSEQ multiplex PCR, and TCRdb kept only the in-frame ones, dropping some. Clone size and the V and J calls come from that table; the DNA yielded D and trimming. Of nearly 350,000 clones listed, 87% were seen once; the top ten hold about 6%. The table lists this clone with a count of one.

The sequencing sample was made of peripheral blood. The chain combines TRBV9 with TRBJ2-1; 8 nucleotides align to TRBD2. This sequence was found in a woman aged 50 to 60 with COVID-19, enrolled during active disease. The CDR3 DNA is TGTGCCAGCAGCCCCCGAGGTACAGCGGGAGTAATAAATGAGCAGTTCTTC. It translates to CASSPRGTAGVINEQFF.